The 14 T cell receptor beta chains listed next were all sequenced from one sample in a study of blood T cells in healthy people across ages. It was with a sample-barcoded 5' primer and a J-beta primer mix that a second PCR of roughly 7 to 12 cycles was run. A single record per CDR3 protein comes from TCRdb applying MiXCR to the 5' RACE reads. The sample lists approximately 830,000 distinct CDR3 sequences, around 62% seen once, with 25% to 35% in the top ten. The specimen sequenced was blood. The receptors come from a man in his thirties or forties in good health.

The chain carries TRBV15 and TRBJ1-2; TRBD1 aligns across 11 bases. Trimming at V came to 2 bases and at J to 6 bases, leaving 17 bases not matched to a gene. The germline V gene encodes CDR1 LNHNV and CDR2 YYDKDF (reference sequence). The CDR3 is 19 residues long. The CDR3, as DNA: TGTGCCACCAGCAGACCCCTTAGTCCGGACAGGGGGCCACGGAATGGCTACACCTTC. This sequence encodes CATSRPLSPDRGPRNGYTF.

The chain is built from TRBV7-8 and TRBJ2-7, with D perhaps matching TRBD2 (6 bases). V lost 2 bases and J 7 bases, leaving 21 bases between the germline ends. CDR1 SGHVS and CDR2 FQNEAQ come from the germline V gene. This CDR3 is built from 16 residues. CDR3: CASSLIWDSQMKEQYF. The DNA for the CDR3 is TGTGCCAGCAGCTTAATTTGGGACTCCCAGATGAAGGAGCAGTACTTC.

This clonotype has only a few counts. The V gene is TRBV28, the J gene TRBJ2-7, with D perhaps assigned TRBD1 or TRBD2 (5 bases each). The germline V gene has CDR1 MDHEN and CDR2 SYDVKM. The germline V and J ends were trimmed by 8 bases and 2 bases, with 13 bases remaining between them. This CDR3 spans 13 amino acids. Here the CDR3 DNA reads TGTGCCAGCTCACCGAGGGGCCCCTACGAGCAGTACTTC. It specifies CASSPRGPYEQYF.

The chain links TRBV4-2 to TRBJ1-5; 9 bases fit TRBD1. The junction had 1 base not matched to a gene; V was cut back by 0 bases and J by 4 bases. The germline gives CDR1 LGHNA, CDR2 YNFKEQ. The CDR3 length is 15 residues. The chain's CDR3 is CASSQDGQGNQPQHF. The CDR3 DNA reads TGTGCCAGCAGCCAAGATGGACAGGGGAATCAGCCCCAGCATTTT.

The chain uses TRBV7-7 and TRBJ2-7; D is unresolved. The J call may not be correct, given that the DNA end is closer to TRBJ2-5. The CDR3 spans 15 residues. Germline V gene sequence: CDR1 SSHAT, CDR2 FNYEAQ (reference sequence). The CDR3 nucleotides read TGTGCCAGCAGCTTATCCACCATAGCCCAAGAGACCCAGTACTTC. Its translation: CASSLSTIAQETQYF.

The chain links TRBV19 to TRBJ2-3, with unresolved D. CDR1 is LNHDA and CDR2 is SQIVND in the germline V gene (reference sequence). The length of the CDR3 is 13 residues. Trimming removed 10 bases at V and 0 bases at J, with 11 bases between. The chain's CDR3 is CATLDQSTDTQYF. The CDR3 DNA follows: TGTGCCACCTTGGACCAAAGCACAGATACGCAGTATTTT.

The chain links TRBV9 to TRBJ2-3; TRBD2 is a possible D gene (6 bases). This CDR3 region has 15 residues. Germline V lookup: CDR1 SGDLS, CDR2 YYNGEE. V lost 1 base to trimming and J lost 0 bases, with 9 bases between them. CDR3 sequence (DNA): TGTGCCAGCAGCGTACGGGGGTACAGCACAGATACGCAGTATTTT. Residues: CASSVRGYSTDTQYF. Based on the CDR3 plus reference TRBV9 and TRBJ2-3, the full variable domain is DSGVTQTPKHLITATGQRVTLRCSPRSGDLSVYWYQQSLDQGLQFLIQYYNGEERAKGNILERFSAQQFPDLHSELNLSSLELGDSALYFCASSVRGYSTDTQYFGPGTRLTVL.

This chain connects TRBV5-1 to TRBJ2-7, with D tentatively TRBD2 (8 bases). The CDR3 extends over 14 amino acids. CDR1 and CDR2 from the germline V gene are SGHRS and YFSETQ. The germline V and J ends were trimmed by 4 bases and 2 bases, with 13 bases remaining between them. The CDR3 nucleotides are TGCGCCAGCAGCCGGGAGGGGGCTACCTACGAGCAGTACTTC. Translation gives CASSREGATYEQYF.

The genes are TRBV5-1 and TRBJ2-1; D gene unclear. V lost 0 bases and J lost 5, with 12 bases in between. Germline V gene sequence: CDR1 SGHRS, CDR2 YFSETQ. The CDR3 consists of 15 residues. Here the CDR3 reads CASSLGLLSHNEQFF. The CDR3 DNA sequence: TGCGCCAGCAGCTTGGGCCTCCTTAGCCACAATGAGCAGTTCTTC.

The V and J genes are TRBV7-2 and TRBJ1-1, with TRBD1 identical over 7 bases. V lost 5 bases, J lost 0 bases, and 3 bases stayed unmatched. CDR3 length equals 14 residues. Germline CDR1 reads SGHTA; CDR2 reads FQGNSA. CDR3 nucleotide sequence: TGTGCCAGCAGCGTCGGGACAGTGAACACTGAAGCTTTCTTT. Translation: CASSVGTVNTEAFF. The full variable domain, completed using reference TRBV7-2 and TRBJ1-1, is GAGVSQSPSNKVTEKGKDVELRCDPISGHTALYWYRQSLGQGLEFLIYFQGNSAPDKSGLPSDRFSAERTGGSVSTLTIQRTQQEDSAVYLCASSVGTVNTEAFFGQGTRLTVV.

The chain employs TRBV12-3 or TRBV12-4 and TRBJ1-1, with no clear D. This CDR3 contains 14 residues. The germline V and J ends were trimmed by 2 bases and 0 bases, with 7 bases remaining between them. The DNA for the CDR3 is TGTGCCAGCAGTTTAACAGAGATGAACACTGAAGCTTTCTTT. This codes for CASSLTEMNTEAFF.

The chain couples TRBV3-1 to TRBJ2-7; the match to TRBD1 covers 7 bases. This CDR3 has 16 residues. Germline loops: CDR1 LGHDT, CDR2 YNNKEL (reference sequence). The junction had 10 bases not matched to a gene; V was cut back by 1 base and J by 4 bases. CDR3 protein: CASSQGLTGPSYEQYF. The CDR3 DNA sequence: TGTGCCAGCAGCCAAGGGTTGACAGGGCCCTCTTACGAGCAGTACTTC.

This clonotype occurred a few times. The chain carries TRBV7-2 and TRBJ1-5; 8 bases agree with TRBD1. V shed 5 bases, J shed 4 bases, and the junction held 7 bases outside the gene matches. Germline lookup yields CDR1 SGHTA and CDR2 FQGNSA. CDR3 length: 15 residues. CDR3 amino acids: CASSPQTGANQPQHF. CDR3 DNA: TGTGCCAGCAGCCCACAGACAGGGGCAAATCAGCCCCAGCATTTT. Complete variable domain (other parts from reference TRBV7-2 and TRBJ1-5): GAGVSQSPSNKVTEKGKDVELRCDPISGHTALYWYRQSLGQGLEFLIYFQGNSAPDKSGLPSDRFSAERTGGSVSTLTIQRTQQEDSAVYLCASSPQTGANQPQHFGDGTRLSIL.

This clonotype turned up a few times. The chain employs TRBV5-1 and TRBJ2-3; D is unclear. The CDR3 has 13 residues. Trimming removed 0 bases at V and 4 bases at J, with 6 bases between. Germline CDR1 and CDR2: SGHRS and YFSETQ. The CDR3 DNA reads as TGCGCCAGCAGCTTGGGCCAGCCAGATACGCAGTATTTT. Residues: CASSLGQPDTQYF.